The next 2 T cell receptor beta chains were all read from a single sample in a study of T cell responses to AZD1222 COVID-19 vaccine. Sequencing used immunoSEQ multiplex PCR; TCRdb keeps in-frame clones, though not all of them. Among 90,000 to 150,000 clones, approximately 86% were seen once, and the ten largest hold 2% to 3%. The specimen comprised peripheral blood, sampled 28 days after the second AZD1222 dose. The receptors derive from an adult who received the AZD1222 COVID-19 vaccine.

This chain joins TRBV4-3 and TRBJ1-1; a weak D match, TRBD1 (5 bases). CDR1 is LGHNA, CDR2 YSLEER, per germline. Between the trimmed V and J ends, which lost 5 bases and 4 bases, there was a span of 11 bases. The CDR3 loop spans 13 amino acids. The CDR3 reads CASSERGVTEAFF. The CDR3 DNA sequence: TGCGCCAGCAGCGAACGGGGGGTCACTGAAGCTTTCTTT.

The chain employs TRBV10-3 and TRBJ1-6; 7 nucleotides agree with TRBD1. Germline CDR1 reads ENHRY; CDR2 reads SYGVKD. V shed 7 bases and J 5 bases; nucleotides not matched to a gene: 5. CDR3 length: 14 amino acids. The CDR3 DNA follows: TGTGCCATCAAAAGCACAGGGGATAATTCACCCCTCCACTTT. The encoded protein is CAIKSTGDNSPLHF.